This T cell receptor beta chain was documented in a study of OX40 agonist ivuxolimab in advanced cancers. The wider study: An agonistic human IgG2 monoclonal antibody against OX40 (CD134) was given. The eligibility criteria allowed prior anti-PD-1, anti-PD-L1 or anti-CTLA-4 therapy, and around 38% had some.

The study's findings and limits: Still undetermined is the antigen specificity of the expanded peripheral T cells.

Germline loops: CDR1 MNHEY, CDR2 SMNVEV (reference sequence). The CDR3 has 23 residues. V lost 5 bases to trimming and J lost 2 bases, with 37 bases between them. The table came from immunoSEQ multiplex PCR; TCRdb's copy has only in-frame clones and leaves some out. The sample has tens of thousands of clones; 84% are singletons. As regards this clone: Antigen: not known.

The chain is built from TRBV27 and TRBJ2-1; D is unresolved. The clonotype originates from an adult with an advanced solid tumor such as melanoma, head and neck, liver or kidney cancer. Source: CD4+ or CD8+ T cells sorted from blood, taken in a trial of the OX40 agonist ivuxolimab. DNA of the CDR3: TGTGCCAGCAGTCGTCTCTTGGTGACCGGGTATGTGACTGGCAGTCTCACCTACAATGAGCAGTTCTTC. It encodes CASSRLLVTGYVTGSLTYNEQFF.